This entry describes one T cell receptor beta chain. Its antigen is still unknown. One junction end does not reproduce the germline sequence, and a read error may be involved. The immunoSEQ Assay, a bias-controlled multiplex PCR, was used to amplify TCRbeta CDR3 regions from genomic DNA. The authors processed their data as follows. Nucleated cell counts per sample were estimated from amplification of reference gene primers within the assay. To quantify the absolute abundance of each unique TCRbeta CDR3 rearrangement, sequence reads were collapsed and filtered. For each sample, productive Simpson clonality was calculated as the square root of Simpson's diversity index over productive rearrangements. In TCRdb, the immuneACCESS table is reduced to in-frame sequences with V and J assigned. These tables do not hold every clone; where another copy was compared, an unresolved V gene accounts for under half, and the others remain unexplained. The V and J calls and clone size were taken over from that table, and D and trimming were inferred from the DNA. For this sample the table gives around 310,000 clones, of which roughly 86% were detected only once. Roughly a tenth of the sample belongs to the ten largest clones.

Taken from the germline V gene (reference sequence), the CDR1 and CDR2 loops are PRHDT and FYEKMQ. The CDR3 numbers 12 residues from cysteine through phenylalanine. Only CDR3 DNA is held: 36 bases, read in frame from base 1. Participants in the prospective study were aged about 18 to 95 years, lived in under 30 United States geographic areas, and enrolled through a virtual design. In the prospective study, cohorts were assigned on the basis of participant-reported clinical history obtained from a screening survey and a study questionnaire. ImmuneRACE Cohort 3 recovered participants were defined by two consecutive negative NP/OP PCR tests, healthcare professional clearance, or symptom resolution. Each participant in the prospective study had whole blood, serum and a nasopharyngeal or oropharyngeal swab collected by mobile phlebotomists. Prospective study participants could optionally give additional blood draws and questionnaires over an approximately two-month period. Before DNA extraction, blood samples from the prospective study were shipped at room temperature or frozen.

These data are taken from a study of blood T cell repertoires in COVID-19 (dated by TCRdb to 2018 to 2021). General notes on the study: The collaborator samples originated in the United States, Italy and Spain and spanned the acute and convalescent phases of COVID-19. The material from the prospective study consisted of cDNA or gDNA derived from T cells, B-cell-depleted T cells, or PBMCs. The samples were drawn from the first 160 participants of the ongoing ImmuneRACE study and from some 1,300 subjects provided by 6 global collaborators. Subjects who had been exposed to COVID-19, were actively infected with it, or had recovered from it provided the deeply sampled blood TCRbeta repertoires that made up the dataset. Where available, HLA class I and class II types were taken from metadata supplied by the sample provider and were not determined by assay-based typing. The sample metadata nearly always contained a de-identified subject ID, COVID-19 status, age in years and sex. A freely available public database, intended as a resource for researchers studying the immune response to SARS-CoV-2, is where the repertoires were released. What the work shows at the level of the full study, not this receptor alone: Clinical and demographic metadata were provided uncurated, with the amount varying by source and participant.

Source material: PBMCs or T cells enriched from blood (not recorded which). The receptor was derived from a woman in her thirties who had recovered from COVID-19. The chain was built from TRBV13 and TRBJ2-3, with a tentative D gene TRBD1 over 5 matching bases. CDR3 region: CASSLGGQASNF. The bases are TGTGCCAGCAGCTTAGGAGGACAAGCCTCGAACTTT. This CDR3, with the reference TRBV13 and TRBJ2-3 proteins standing in past its ends, gives the full variable domain AAGVIQSPRHLIKEKRETATLKCYPIPRHDTVYWYQQGPGQDPQFLISFYEKMQSDKGSIPDRFSAQQFSDYHSELNMSSLELGDSALYFCASSLGGQASNFGPGTRLTVL.